A selection of T cell receptor beta chains follows, all from one sample in a study of cytomegalovirus exposure and HLA in healthy donors. Measured with immunoSEQ multiplex PCR; TCRdb has only the in-frame clones, and not every one. Here the sample spans over 140,000 clones, more than 70% being singletons. Sequencing was performed on PBMCs. The receptors stem from a man over 45 in good health and CMV-seronegative. Both conserved end residues are part of each CDR3. A D gene is named only where the DNA matches it firmly. Clone size is stated in some rows and not others, as once, few, many or a class when expanded.

TRBV27	TRBJ2-5	.	.	TGTGCCAGCAGTTTCAGGGTAAAAGAGACCCAGTACTTC	CASSFRVKETQYF
TRBV2	TRBJ2-1	once	TRBD2	TGTGCCAGCACCCAGCGGGGGGGCCGCAATGAGCAGTTCTTC	CASTQRGGRNEQFF
TRBV6-5	TRBJ1-5	few	.	TGTGCCAGCAGTTACTCTGCAGGGCTAAGCAATCAGCCCCAGCATTTT	CASSYSAGLSNQPQHF
TRBV27	TRBJ2-7	.	TRBD2	TGTGCCAGCAGTTTATTAGCGGGAGGGTCCTACGAGCAGTACTTC	CASSLLAGGSYEQYF
TRBV7-2	TRBJ2-3	once	.	TGTGCCAGCAGCCGACCGGGGGTCAGCACAGATACGCAGTATTTT	CASSRPGVSTDTQYF
TRBV6-1	TRBJ1-1	once	.	TGTGCCAGCAGTTTACAGATGAACACTGAAGCTTTCTTT	CASSLQMNTEAFF
TRBV11-3	TRBJ1-1	.	.	TGTGCCAGCAGCGTACTCACAGGGTTGGCCACTGAAGCTTTCTTT	CASSVLTGLATEAFF
TRBV30	TRBJ1-6	once	TRBD1	TGTGCCTGGAGTGGGACAGGGACTTCACCCCTCCACTTT	CAWSGTGTSPLHF
TRBV2	TRBJ2-5	once	.	TGTGCCAGCAGAGGGGGTCGCCAAGAGACCCAGTACTTC	CASRGGRQETQYF
TRBV9	TRBJ1-1	.	.	TGTGCCAGCAGCGGCGGGACGGCGAACACTGAAGCTTTCTTT	CASSGGTANTEAFF
TRBV5-1	TRBJ2-3	.	TRBD2	TGCGCCAGCAGCTTGTCTCTTGGCGGGAGGTGGAACACAGATACGCAGTATTTT	CASSLSLGGRWNTDTQYF
TRBV11-2	TRBJ1-6	.	.	TGTGCCAGCAGCTCGGGGGGGTTAGGGTATAATTCACCCCTCCACTTT	CASSSGGLGYNSPLHF
TRBV19	TRBJ1-1	.	.	TGTGCCAGTATTAAGGGGACTGAAGCTTTCTTT	CASIKGTEAFF
TRBV11-2	TRBJ2-7	.	.	TGTGCCAGCAGCTTAGCGGGGTTCGAGCAGTACTTC	CASSLAGFEQYF
TRBV5-1	TRBJ1-1	.	.	TGCGCCAGCAGCTTAGGGGTTGGACGGATGAACACTGAAGCTTTCTTT	CASSLGVGRMNTEAFF
TRBV19	TRBJ1-1	.	.	TGTGCCAGTAGTATTAATGGACACCCGAACACTGAAGCTTTCTTT	CASSINGHPNTEAFF
TRBV27	TRBJ2-7	.	TRBD1	TGTGCCAGCAGTTTATCGGACAGGGCCTACGAGCAGTACTTC	CASSLSDRAYEQYF
TRBV28	TRBJ1-6	.	.	TGTGCCAGCAGTTTAGGTAGGGGTCGTAGTTCACCCCTCCACTTT	CASSLGRGRSSPLHF
TRBV4-1	TRBJ2-1	.	.	TGCGCCAGCAGCCAAGATAATTGGGGAGGCCAATCGAATGAGCAGTTCTTC	CASSQDNWGGQSNEQFF
TRBV2	TRBJ1-4	.	TRBD1	TGTGCCAGCAGAAACAGGGGAACTAATGAAAAACTGTTTTTT	CASRNRGTNEKLFF